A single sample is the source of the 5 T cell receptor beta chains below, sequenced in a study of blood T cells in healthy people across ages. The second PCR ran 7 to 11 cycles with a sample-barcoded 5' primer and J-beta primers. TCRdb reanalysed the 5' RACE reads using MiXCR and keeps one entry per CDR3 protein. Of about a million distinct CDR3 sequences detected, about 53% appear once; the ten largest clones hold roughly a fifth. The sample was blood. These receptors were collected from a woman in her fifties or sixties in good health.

The DNA for the CDR3 is TGTGCCAGCAGTTATACAGGAAACATTCAGTACTTC. As protein: CASSYTGNIQYF. The chain recombines TRBV2 with TRBJ2-4, with D perhaps matching TRBD1 (5 bases). Trimming took 5 bases from V and 6 from J, leaving 8 bases between them. CDR1 and CDR2 from the germline V gene are SNHLY and FYNNEI. This CDR3 is 12 amino acids long.

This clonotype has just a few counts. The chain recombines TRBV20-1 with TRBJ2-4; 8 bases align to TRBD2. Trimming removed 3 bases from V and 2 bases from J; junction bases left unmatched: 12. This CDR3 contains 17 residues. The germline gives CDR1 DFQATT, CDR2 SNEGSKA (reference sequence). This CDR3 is CSASPGVAGKSKNIQYF. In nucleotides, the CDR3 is TGCAGTGCTAGCCCCGGGGTAGCGGGAAAGTCCAAAAACATTCAGTACTTC.

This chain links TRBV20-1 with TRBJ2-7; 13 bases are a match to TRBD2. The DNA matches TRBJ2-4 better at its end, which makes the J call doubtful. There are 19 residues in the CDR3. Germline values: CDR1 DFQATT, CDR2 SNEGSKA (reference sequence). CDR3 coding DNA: TGCAGTGCTAGAGGAGGACTAGCGGGAGCTTTGGGGGCCAAAAACATTCAGTACTTC. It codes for CSARGGLAGALGAKNIQYF.

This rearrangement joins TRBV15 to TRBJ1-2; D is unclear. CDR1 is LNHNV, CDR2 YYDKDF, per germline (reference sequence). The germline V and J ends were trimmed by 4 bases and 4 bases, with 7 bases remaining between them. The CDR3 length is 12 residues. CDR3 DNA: TGTGCCACCAGCACTCCATCCTATGGCTACACCTTC. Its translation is CATSTPSYGYTF.

CDR3 nucleotides: TGTGCCAGCAGTTTCTCGGGGGAAGGCTACACCTTC. As protein: CASSFSGEGYTF. The gene calls are TRBV27 and TRBJ1-2; a weak D match, TRBD1 (5 bases). The V gene's germline CDR1 is MNHEY and CDR2 SMNVEV (reference sequence). The V end was cut by 3 bases, the J end by 8 bases, with 10 bases between. The CDR3 is 12 residues long.